The clone carrying this T cell receptor (beta chain) has ten or more counts. Its specificity is not known. These data come from a study of T cells in Graves' hyperthyroidism and ophthalmopathy. The definition of stable Graves' hyperthyroidism was no ophthalmopathy progression within 18 months. Patients were aged 18 to 65, had disease duration under 2 months, and had newly diagnosed hyperthyroidism. An approximately 10 ml volume of fresh peripheral blood provided the PBMCs. Study outcomes and limitations: From stable hyperthyroidism, ophthalmopathy was set apart by a 13 V-J model.

The investigators amplified TCR beta CDR3 regions from RNA transcripts. During a first-round RT-PCR of the TCR CDR3, the HTBI primer set was used. TCRdb reanalysed the multiplex PCR reads using MiXCR and keeps one entry per CDR3 protein. The sample consists of 300,000 to 450,000 distinct CDR3 sequences, around 13% of them appearing once. CDR1 is SGHNT, CDR2 YENEEA, per germline. CDR3 size: 14 residues. With V trimmed by 4 bases and J by 2 bases, 4 bases remained unmatched. The origin of this receptor is a woman aged 60-75 years with Graves' hyperthyroidism. The material sequenced was blood. The V and J genes are TRBV11-3 and TRBJ2-7; TRBD2 matches at 8 bases. DNA for the CDR3: TGTGCCAGCAGCTCAATAGCGGGGACCTACGAGCAGTACTTC. Its translation is CASSSIAGTYEQYF.